Below, one T cell receptor beta chain is given with its context. Germline is not matched at one junction end, which may reflect a read error. This PCR relied on a set of 60 Vbeta primers and 13 Jbeta primers. Assay used: immunoSEQ multiplex PCR; TCRdb lists only in-frame clones, some missing. The table for this sample gives 30,000 to 35,000 clones. The data stem from a study of cytomegalovirus exposure and HLA in healthy donors. CDR1 and CDR2 from the germline V gene are SSHAT and FNYEAQ (reference sequence). The length of the CDR3 is 13 residues. The sequenced sample was PBMCs. The clonotype comes from a woman aged 40 to 55 in good health and CMV-seropositive. The chain carries TRBV7-7 and TRBJ1-1; D is uncertain. The CDR3 here is CASSLTSLTEAFF. In DNA form, the CDR3 reads TGTGCTAGCAGTCTAACCTCTCTCACTGAAGCTTTCTTT.